These 6 T cell receptor beta chains originate from one sample sequenced in a study of cytomegalovirus exposure and HLA in healthy donors. PCR primers comprised 60 Vbeta and 13 Jbeta primers. Measured with immunoSEQ multiplex PCR; TCRdb has only the in-frame clones, and not every one. The profile shows around 130,000 clones, 8% to 9.5% of them singletons. The sequenced sample was PBMCs. These receptors were taken from a man aged 40-50 years in good health and CMV-seronegative.

The rearrangement joins TRBV5-1 to TRBJ1-1; D unclear. The V gene lost 0 bases and the J gene lost 5 bases, with 11 bases spanning the gap. This CDR3 region has 14 residues. CDR1 SGHRS and CDR2 YFSETQ come from the germline V gene. The CDR3: CASSLAAAGTEAFF. The CDR3 DNA follows: TGCGCCAGCAGCTTGGCAGCAGCGGGTACTGAAGCTTTCTTT. The whole variable domain, filled in from reference TRBV5-1 and TRBJ1-1, reads KAGVTQTPRYLIKTRGQQVTLSCSPISGHRSVSWYQQTPGQGLQFLFEYFSETQRNKGNFPGRFSGRQFSNSRSEMNVSTLELGDSALYLCASSLAAAGTEAFFGQGTRLTVV.

This sequence joins TRBV27 and TRBJ2-1; 13 bases match TRBD2. CDR1 is MNHEY, CDR2 SMNVEV, per germline (reference sequence). The V segment lost 4 bases and the J segment 3 bases; nucleotides outside the gene matches: 0. This CDR3 contains 15 residues. CDR3 DNA sequence: TGTGCCAGCAGTTGGACTAGCGGGGGCTACAATGAGCAGTTCTTC. Translated: CASSWTSGGYNEQFF.

A few counts support this clone. The gene calls are TRBV19 and TRBJ1-4, with TRBD1 matching 7 bases. V dropped 7 bases and J dropped 3; count of bases not matched to a gene: 8. The CDR3 runs to 15 residues. Germline assignment: CDR1 LNHDA and CDR2 SQIVND (reference sequence). The CDR3, as DNA: TGTGCCAGTACCTCAGAAGGGGGCGCTAATGAAAAACTGTTTTTT. It is translated as CASTSEGGANEKLFF.

The chain carries TRBV28 and TRBJ1-2; D is unclear. CDR3 length equals 13 residues. The ends were cut back, 8 bases at V and 1 base at J, with 11 bases in the middle. Per the germline V gene, CDR1 is MDHEN and CDR2 is SYDVKM. This CDR3 reads CASFGGGNYGYTF. The CDR3 DNA reads TGTGCCAGCTTCGGAGGAGGTAACTATGGCTACACCTTC.

The chain couples TRBV28 to TRBJ2-7, with 8 bases lining up with TRBD1. CDR3 length: 17 residues. Germline CDR1 reads MDHEN; CDR2 reads SYDVKM. V shed 3 bases and J 0 bases; nucleotides not matched to a gene: 10. The CDR3 sequence: CASSFHSQGAFSYEQYF. CDR3 sequence (DNA): TGTGCCAGCAGTTTTCACTCGCAGGGGGCATTCTCCTACGAGCAGTACTTC.

The chain recombines TRBV7-2 with TRBJ2-7; possibly TRBD2 for D (5 bases). Germline-derived CDR1 and CDR2 are SGHTA and FQGNSA. CDR3 size: 13 residues. Trimming stripped 5 bases from V and 2 bases from J, with 10 bases between. CDR3 DNA: TGTGCCAGCAGCACCTTCGGGGCCTACGAGCAGTACTTC. It is translated as CASSTFGAYEQYF.